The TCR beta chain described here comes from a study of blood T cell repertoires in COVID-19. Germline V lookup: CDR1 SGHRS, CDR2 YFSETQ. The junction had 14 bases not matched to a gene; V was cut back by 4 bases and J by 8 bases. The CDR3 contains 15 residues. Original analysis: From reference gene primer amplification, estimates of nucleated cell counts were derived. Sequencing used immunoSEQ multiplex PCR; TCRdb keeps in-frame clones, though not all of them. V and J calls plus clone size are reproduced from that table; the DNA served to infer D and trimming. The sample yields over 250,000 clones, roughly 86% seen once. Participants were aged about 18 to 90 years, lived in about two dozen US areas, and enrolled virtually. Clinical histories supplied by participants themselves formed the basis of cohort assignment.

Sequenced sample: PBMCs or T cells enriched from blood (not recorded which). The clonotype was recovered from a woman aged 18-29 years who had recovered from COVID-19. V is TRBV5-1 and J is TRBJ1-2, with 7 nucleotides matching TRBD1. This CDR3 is CASSRATDRVVGYTF. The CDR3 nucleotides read TGCGCCAGCAGCCGCGCGACCGACAGGGTCGTGGGCTACACCTTC.